The present entry profiles one TCR beta chain with its context. Its antigen is unknown. Sorted-subset replicate PCRs used about 0.2 ug of genomic DNA. This amount corresponded to some 32,000 T cell genomes. Generated by immunoSEQ multiplex PCR, the TCRdb table keeps only in-frame clones and is missing some. The data show 1 million to 1.2 million clones, 60% to 80% seen once. The data derive from a study of shared clonotypes between healthy human individuals. As for the study in general: Used for every donor were three CD4 naive, three CD4 memory, two CD8 naive and one CD8 memory plate.

Germline V gene data show CDR1 as LGHNA and CDR2 as YNFKEQ. The CDR3 sequence is 13 residues long. V gave up 5 bases and J gave up 0 bases, with 5 bases separating them. Study-level points and caveats: Blood was the only sampled material, and tissue repertoires likely differ. Lower generation probabilities were found for non-shared clonotypes than for those shared by all four donors.

The clonotype comes from a man aged 18-30 years in good health. Some clones in this sample may be carry-over from other donors' samples. The sample consisted of memory CD4+ T cells from PBMCs. This sample's subset: CD45RA-negative fraction. The rearrangement uses TRBV4-2 and TRBJ2-1; D is uncertain. The CDR3 reads CASSGYSYNEQFF. For the CDR3, the DNA is TGTGCCAGCAGCGGGTACTCCTACAATGAGCAGTTCTTC.